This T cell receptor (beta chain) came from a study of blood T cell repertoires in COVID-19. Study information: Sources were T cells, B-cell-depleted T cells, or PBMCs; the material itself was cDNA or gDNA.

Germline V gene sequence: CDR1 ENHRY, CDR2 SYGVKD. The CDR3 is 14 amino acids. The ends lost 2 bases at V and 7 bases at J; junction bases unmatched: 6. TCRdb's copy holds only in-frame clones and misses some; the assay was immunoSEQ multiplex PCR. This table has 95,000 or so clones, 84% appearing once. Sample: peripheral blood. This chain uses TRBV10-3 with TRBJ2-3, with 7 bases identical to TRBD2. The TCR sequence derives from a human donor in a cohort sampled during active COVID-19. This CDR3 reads CAISESGVVNTQYF. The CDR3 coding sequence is TGTGCCATCAGTGAGAGCGGGGTGGTAAATACGCAGTATTTT.